This T cell receptor (beta chain) was documented in a study of blood T cell repertoires in COVID-19 (dated by TCRdb to about 2020). In terms of the full investigation: Collaborator samples came from the United States, Italy and Spain and covered acute and convalescent phases of COVID-19. Nearly every sample came with metadata listing a de-identified subject ID, COVID-19 status, age in years and sex. The material from the prospective study consisted of cDNA or gDNA derived from T cells, B-cell-depleted T cells, or PBMCs. Where available, HLA class I and class II types were obtained from metadata supplied by the sample provider rather than from assay-based typing. The dataset comprised deeply sampled blood TCRbeta repertoires from subjects exposed to, actively infected with, or recovered from COVID-19. The samples were drawn from the first 160 participants of the ongoing ImmuneRACE study and from 1,200 or so subjects provided by 6 global collaborators. The repertoires were released in a freely available public database meant as a resource for research on the immune response to SARS-CoV-2.

Each collaborating institution followed its own protocols to collect whole blood in K2EDTA tubes. For TCRbeta analysis, collaborator samples were shipped as frozen whole blood, as isolated PBMCs, or as DNA extracted from either sample type. TCRbeta CDR3 regions were amplified from genomic DNA using the immunoSEQ Assay, a bias-controlled multiplex PCR. The authors processed their data as follows. The number of nucleated cells in each sample was estimated by amplification of reference gene primers within the assay. To quantify the absolute abundance of each unique TCRbeta CDR3 rearrangement, sequence reads were collapsed and filtered. For each sample, productive Simpson clonality was calculated as the square root of Simpson's diversity index over productive rearrangements. Held by TCRdb, this immuneACCESS table contains in-frame sequences only and omits some clones. Under half of the omission traces to an unresolved V gene where checked; the cause of the rest is unknown. V and J calls plus clone size are reproduced from that table; the DNA served to infer D and trimming. The sample table records just under 85,000 clones; 70% to 90% of these occur just once. The top ten clonotypes cover 8% of the sample.

Here is what the overall study found, with its caveats: How much clinical and demographic metadata was included differed by source and by participant, and the metadata was provided uncurated.

About this clone itself: What antigen it recognizes has not been identified. One base away there is no much larger clone; base qualities are not given.

The sequencing input was peripheral blood. This TCR came from a man older than 75 with active or convalescent COVID-19.

The CDR3 sequence is CASSVRQSLNEKLFF. Here is the DNA: TGTGCCAGCAGCGTTAGACAGAGCCTTAATGAAAAACTGTTTTTT. This chain is built from TRBV9 and TRBJ1-4; TRBD1 is possibly the D segment (5 matching bases). V and J lose 2 bases and 4 bases, and a span of 12 bases separates them. Based on the germline V gene, the CDR1 and CDR2 sequences are SGDLS and YYNGEE. Its CDR3 holds 15 amino acids, cysteine through phenylalanine. The retained sequence is limited to the CDR3, 45 bases, with the frame set at the first base.